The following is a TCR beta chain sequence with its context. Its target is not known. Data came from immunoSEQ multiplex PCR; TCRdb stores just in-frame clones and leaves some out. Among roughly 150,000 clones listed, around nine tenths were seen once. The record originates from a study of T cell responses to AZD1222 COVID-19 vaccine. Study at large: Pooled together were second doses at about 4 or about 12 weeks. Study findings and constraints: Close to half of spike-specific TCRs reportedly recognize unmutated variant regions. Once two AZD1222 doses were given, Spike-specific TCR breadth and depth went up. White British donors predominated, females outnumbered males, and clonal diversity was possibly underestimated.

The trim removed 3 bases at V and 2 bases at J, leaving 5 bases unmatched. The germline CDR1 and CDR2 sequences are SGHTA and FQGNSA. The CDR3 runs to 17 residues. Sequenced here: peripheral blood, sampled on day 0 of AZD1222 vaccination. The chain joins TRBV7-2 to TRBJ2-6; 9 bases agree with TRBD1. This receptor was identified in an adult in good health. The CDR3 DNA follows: TGTGCCAGCAGCTTTCGGGACAGGGTCGCTGGGGCCAACGTCCTGACTTTC. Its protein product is CASSFRDRVAGANVLTF.